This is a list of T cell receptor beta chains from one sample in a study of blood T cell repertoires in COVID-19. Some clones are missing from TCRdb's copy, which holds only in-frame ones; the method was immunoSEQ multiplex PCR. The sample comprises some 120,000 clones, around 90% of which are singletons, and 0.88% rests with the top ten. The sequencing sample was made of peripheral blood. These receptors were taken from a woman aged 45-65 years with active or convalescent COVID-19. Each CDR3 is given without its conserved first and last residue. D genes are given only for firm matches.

CDR3aa: ASSWTGGTGELF
d_gene: TRBD1
v_gene: TRBV5-5
j_gene: TRBJ2-2

CDR3aa: AWSRQNQPQH
d_gene: .
v_gene: TRBV30
j_gene: TRBJ1-5

CDR3aa: ASSQGALEAF
d_gene: TRBD1
v_gene: TRBV28
j_gene: TRBJ1-1

CDR3aa: ASSVMTSGAYNEQF
d_gene: TRBD2
v_gene: TRBV9
j_gene: TRBJ2-1

CDR3aa: ASSDAGTSLYEQY
d_gene: TRBD2
v_gene: TRBV6-1
j_gene: TRBJ2-7

CDR3aa: ASSSGGSGSYEQY
d_gene: .
v_gene: TRBV7-2
j_gene: TRBJ2-7

CDR3aa: SARTPPQY
d_gene: .
v_gene: TRBV20-1
j_gene: TRBJ2-3

CDR3aa: ATSASRVYGTDTQY
d_gene: .
v_gene: TRBV24-1
j_gene: TRBJ2-3

CDR3aa: ATSDFVGVNEQF
d_gene: .
v_gene: TRBV24-1
j_gene: TRBJ2-1

CDR3aa: ASSGLAGRVEQF
d_gene: TRBD2
v_gene: TRBV28
j_gene: TRBJ2-1

CDR3aa: ASSQERQDYEQY
d_gene: .
v_gene: TRBV4-2
j_gene: TRBJ2-7

CDR3aa: ASSYKEAGRLYGYT
d_gene: .
v_gene: TRBV6-6
j_gene: TRBJ1-2

CDR3aa: ASSEKLGVQY
d_gene: .
v_gene: TRBV25-1
j_gene: TRBJ2-7

CDR3aa: SVVGDRLNSGNTIY
d_gene: TRBD1
v_gene: TRBV29-1
j_gene: TRBJ1-3

CDR3aa: ASSADRGSYEQY
d_gene: TRBD1
v_gene: TRBV6-4
j_gene: TRBJ2-7

CDR3aa: ASSFGTGGSGANVLT
d_gene: TRBD1
v_gene: TRBV7-6
j_gene: TRBJ2-6

CDR3aa: ASSLTGGGHRYGYT
d_gene: TRBD1
v_gene: TRBV5-6
j_gene: TRBJ1-2

CDR3aa: ASSFRETGDQPQH
d_gene: .
v_gene: TRBV27
j_gene: TRBJ1-5

CDR3aa: ASSLLAGNGYT
d_gene: .
v_gene: TRBV5-1
j_gene: TRBJ1-2

CDR3aa: ATSRHSGSGRETQY
d_gene: TRBD2
v_gene: TRBV15
j_gene: TRBJ2-5

CDR3aa: ASQGTYEQY
d_gene: .
v_gene: TRBV28
j_gene: TRBJ2-7

CDR3aa: ASSPLAGGSYEQY
d_gene: TRBD2
v_gene: TRBV9
j_gene: TRBJ2-7

CDR3aa: ASSLYGEQDTQY
d_gene: .
v_gene: TRBV27
j_gene: TRBJ2-3

CDR3aa: ASSLLDRKPGGYT
d_gene: .
v_gene: TRBV5-6
j_gene: TRBJ1-2

CDR3aa: ASSYLPSGSRYEQY
d_gene: TRBD2
v_gene: TRBV6-5
j_gene: TRBJ2-7

CDR3aa: ASSYPRQGSYEQY
d_gene: TRBD1
v_gene: TRBV6-2/TRBV6-3
j_gene: TRBJ2-7

CDR3aa: ASRGAGWADTQY
d_gene: .
v_gene: TRBV27
j_gene: TRBJ2-3

CDR3aa: ASSHGGGANEKLF
d_gene: .
v_gene: TRBV4-3
j_gene: TRBJ1-4

CDR3aa: ASSLAGTITGELF
d_gene: .
v_gene: TRBV11-2
j_gene: TRBJ2-2

CDR3aa: ASSKGPEGGAYEQY
d_gene: .
v_gene: TRBV7-2
j_gene: TRBJ2-7

CDR3aa: ASSYIAGGPRGEQF
d_gene: TRBD2
v_gene: TRBV6-2/TRBV6-3
j_gene: TRBJ2-1

CDR3aa: ASSPGTGIKANYGYT
d_gene: TRBD1
v_gene: TRBV28
j_gene: TRBJ1-2

CDR3aa: ASSLGPTALNEKLF
d_gene: .
v_gene: TRBV28
j_gene: TRBJ1-4

CDR3aa: ASSYDASGFDEQF
d_gene: TRBD2
v_gene: TRBV6-5
j_gene: TRBJ2-1

CDR3aa: ASSLKPDEQY
d_gene: .
v_gene: TRBV7-2
j_gene: TRBJ2-7

CDR3aa: ASTPGGWETGYNEQF
d_gene: TRBD2
v_gene: TRBV11-2
j_gene: TRBJ2-1

CDR3aa: ASSPNEGHGYT
d_gene: .
v_gene: TRBV18
j_gene: TRBJ1-2

CDR3aa: ASSEAWGRVETQY
d_gene: .
v_gene: TRBV6-1
j_gene: TRBJ2-5

CDR3aa: ATSGLSDEQF
d_gene: .
v_gene: TRBV24-1
j_gene: TRBJ2-1

CDR3aa: ASSVEQGPAYEQY
d_gene: TRBD1
v_gene: TRBV19
j_gene: TRBJ2-7

CDR3aa: ASSLGTLTKDEQY
d_gene: .
v_gene: TRBV27
j_gene: TRBJ2-7

CDR3aa: ASSTESISSYNEQF
d_gene: .
v_gene: TRBV10-1
j_gene: TRBJ2-1

CDR3aa: ASRPELAGGPHEQY
d_gene: TRBD2
v_gene: TRBV5-1
j_gene: TRBJ2-7

CDR3aa: ASSWGNSGRGVNEQF
d_gene: TRBD2
v_gene: TRBV27
j_gene: TRBJ2-1

CDR3aa: ASSYPMASIWDRGSRGYT
d_gene: TRBD1
v_gene: TRBV6-2/TRBV6-3
j_gene: TRBJ1-2

CDR3aa: ASSLMEKTEQY
d_gene: .
v_gene: TRBV7-3
j_gene: TRBJ2-7

CDR3aa: ASSPRGYNEQF
d_gene: .
v_gene: TRBV7-3
j_gene: TRBJ2-1

CDR3aa: ASSSRSQGVSYEQY
d_gene: TRBD1
v_gene: TRBV7-2
j_gene: TRBJ2-7

CDR3aa: ASSPSAYEQY
d_gene: .
v_gene: TRBV12-3/TRBV12-4
j_gene: TRBJ2-7

CDR3aa: ASSLTRRTYNEQF
d_gene: .
v_gene: TRBV5-6
j_gene: TRBJ2-1

CDR3aa: ASKDYTDTQY
d_gene: .
v_gene: TRBV2
j_gene: TRBJ2-3

CDR3aa: ASSSPTGNTGELF
d_gene: .
v_gene: TRBV27
j_gene: TRBJ2-2

CDR3aa: ASTKNRGLGLAGAYEQY
d_gene: TRBD2
v_gene: TRBV27
j_gene: TRBJ2-7